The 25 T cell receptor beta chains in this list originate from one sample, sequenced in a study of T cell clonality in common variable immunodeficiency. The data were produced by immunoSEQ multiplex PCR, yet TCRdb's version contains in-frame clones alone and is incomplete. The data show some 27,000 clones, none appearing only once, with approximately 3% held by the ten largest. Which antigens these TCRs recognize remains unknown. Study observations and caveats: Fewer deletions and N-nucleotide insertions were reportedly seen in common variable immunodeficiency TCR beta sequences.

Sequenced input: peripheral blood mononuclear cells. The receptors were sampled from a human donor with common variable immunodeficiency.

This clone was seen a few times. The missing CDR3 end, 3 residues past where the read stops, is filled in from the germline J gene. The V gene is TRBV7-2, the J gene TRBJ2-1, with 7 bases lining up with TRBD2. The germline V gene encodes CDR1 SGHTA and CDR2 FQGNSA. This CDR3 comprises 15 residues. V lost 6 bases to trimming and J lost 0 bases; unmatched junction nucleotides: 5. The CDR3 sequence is CASRRGGVSYNEQFF. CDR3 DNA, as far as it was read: TGTGCCAGCAGGCGCGGGGGAGTCTCCTACAATGAG.

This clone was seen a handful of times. CDR3 region: CASSYSGSAGNTIYF. The CDR3 DNA, read in part, is TGTGCCAGCAGCTACTCGGGGTCGGCTGGAAACACC. This rearrangement joins TRBV7-8 to TRBJ1-3, with unresolved D. The sequenced fragment ends 3 residues before the CDR3 boundary, so the rest is inferred from the germline J gene. The length of the CDR3 is 15 residues. Trimming cost V 4 bases and J 2 bases, with 12 bases left between them. CDR1 and CDR2 from the germline V gene are SGHVS and FQNEAQ.

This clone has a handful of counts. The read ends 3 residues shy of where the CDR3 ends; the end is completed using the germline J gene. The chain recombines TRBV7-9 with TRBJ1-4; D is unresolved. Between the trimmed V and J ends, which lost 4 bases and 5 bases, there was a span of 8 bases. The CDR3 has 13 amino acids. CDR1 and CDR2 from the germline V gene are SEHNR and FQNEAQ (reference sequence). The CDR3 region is CASSSTVNEKLFF. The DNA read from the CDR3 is TGTGCCAGCAGCTCCACTGTCAATGAAAAA.

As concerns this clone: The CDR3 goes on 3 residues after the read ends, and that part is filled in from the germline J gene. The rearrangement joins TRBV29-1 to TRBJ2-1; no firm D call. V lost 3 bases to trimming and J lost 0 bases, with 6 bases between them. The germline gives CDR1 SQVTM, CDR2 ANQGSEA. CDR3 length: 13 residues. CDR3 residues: CSVEASSYNEQFF. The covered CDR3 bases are TGCAGCGTTGAGGCCAGCTCCTACAATGAG.

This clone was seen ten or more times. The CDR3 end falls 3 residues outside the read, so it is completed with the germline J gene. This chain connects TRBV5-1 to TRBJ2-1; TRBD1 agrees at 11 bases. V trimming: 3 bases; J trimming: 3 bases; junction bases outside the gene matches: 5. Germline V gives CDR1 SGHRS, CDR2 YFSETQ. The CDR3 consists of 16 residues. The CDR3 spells CASSWGTGGNYNEQFF. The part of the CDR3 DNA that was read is TGCGCCAGCAGCTGGGGGACAGGGGGAAACTACAATGAG.

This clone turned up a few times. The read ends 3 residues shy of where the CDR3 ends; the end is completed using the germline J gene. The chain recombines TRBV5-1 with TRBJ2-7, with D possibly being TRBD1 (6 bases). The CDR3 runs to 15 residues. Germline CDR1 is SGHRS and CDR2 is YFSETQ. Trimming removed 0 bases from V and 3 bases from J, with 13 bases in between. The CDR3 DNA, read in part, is TGCGCCAGCAGCTTGGCCTCAGGGGTTGGCTACGAG. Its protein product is CASSLASGVGYE. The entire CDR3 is CASSLASGVGYEQYF.

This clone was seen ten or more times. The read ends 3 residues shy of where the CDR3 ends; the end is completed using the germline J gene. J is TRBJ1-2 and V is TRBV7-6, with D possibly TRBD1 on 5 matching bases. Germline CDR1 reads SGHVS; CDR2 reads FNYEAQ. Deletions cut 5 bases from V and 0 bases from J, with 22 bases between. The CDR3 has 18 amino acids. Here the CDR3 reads CASSRDTVGRKANYGYTF. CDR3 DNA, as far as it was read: TGTGCCAGCAGCCGCGATACGGTGGGGCGGAAGGCTAACTATGGC.

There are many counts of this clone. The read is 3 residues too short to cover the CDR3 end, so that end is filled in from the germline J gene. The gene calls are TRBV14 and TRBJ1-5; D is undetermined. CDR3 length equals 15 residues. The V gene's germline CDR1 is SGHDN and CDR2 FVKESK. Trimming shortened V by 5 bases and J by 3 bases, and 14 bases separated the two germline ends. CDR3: CASSFRGRYNQPQHF. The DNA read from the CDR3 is TGTGCCAGCAGCTTCCGCGGGAGATACAATCAGCCC.

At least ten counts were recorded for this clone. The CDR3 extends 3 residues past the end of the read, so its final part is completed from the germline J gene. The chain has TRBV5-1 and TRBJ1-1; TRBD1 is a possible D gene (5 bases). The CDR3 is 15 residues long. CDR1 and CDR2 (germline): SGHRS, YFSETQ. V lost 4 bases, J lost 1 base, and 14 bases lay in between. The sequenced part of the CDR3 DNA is TGCGCCAGCAGCGCGGACATTTCTCGGAACACTGAA. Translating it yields CASSADISRNTE. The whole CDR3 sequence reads CASSADISRNTEAFF. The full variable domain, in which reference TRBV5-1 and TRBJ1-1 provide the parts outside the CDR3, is KAGVTQTPRYLIKTRGQQVTLSCSPISGHRSVSWYQQTPGQGLQFLFEYFSETQRNKGNFPGRFSGRQFSNSRSEMNVSTLELGDSALYLCASSADISRNTEAFFGQGTRLTVV.

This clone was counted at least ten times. The CDR3 spells CASSSSGGYNEQFF. The covered CDR3 bases are TGCGCCAGCTCCTCCTCGGGGGGGTACAATGAG. J is TRBJ2-1 and V is TRBV5-1; 8 nucleotides line up with TRBD2. The read terminates 3 residues before the CDR3 end, so the remaining end is supplied by the germline J gene. CDR1 SGHRS and CDR2 YFSETQ come from the germline V gene. The CDR3 runs to 14 residues. V lost 7 bases and J lost 4; bases outside the gene matches: 7.

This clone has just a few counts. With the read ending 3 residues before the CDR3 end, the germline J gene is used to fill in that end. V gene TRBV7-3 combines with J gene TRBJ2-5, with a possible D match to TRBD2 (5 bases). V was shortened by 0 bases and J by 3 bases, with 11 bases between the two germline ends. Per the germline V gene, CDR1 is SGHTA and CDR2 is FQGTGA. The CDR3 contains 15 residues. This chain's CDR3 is CASSLTRAAEETQYF. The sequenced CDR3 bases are TGTGCCAGCAGCTTAACGAGGGCAGCCGAAGAGACC.

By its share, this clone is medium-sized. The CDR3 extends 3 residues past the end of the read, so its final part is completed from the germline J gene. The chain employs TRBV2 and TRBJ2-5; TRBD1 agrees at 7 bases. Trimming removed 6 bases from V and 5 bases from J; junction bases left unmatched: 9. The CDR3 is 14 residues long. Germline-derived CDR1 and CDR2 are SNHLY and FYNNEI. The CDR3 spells CASSLRTGVETQYF. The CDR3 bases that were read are TGTGCCAGCAGCCTTAGGACAGGCGTGGAGACC. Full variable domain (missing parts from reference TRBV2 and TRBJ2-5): EPEVTQTPSHQVTQMGQEVILRCVPISNHLYFYWYRQILGQKVEFLVSFYNNEISEKSEIFDDQFSVERPDGSNFTLKIRSTKLEDSAMYFCASSLRTGVETQYFGPGTRLLVL.

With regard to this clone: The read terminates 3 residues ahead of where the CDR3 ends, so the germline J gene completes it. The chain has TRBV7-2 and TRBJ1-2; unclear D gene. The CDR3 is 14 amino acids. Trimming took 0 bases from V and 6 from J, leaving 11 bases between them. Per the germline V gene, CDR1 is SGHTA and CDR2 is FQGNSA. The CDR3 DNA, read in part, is TGTGCCAGCAGCTTAGCGCGCCTTGGTGATGGC. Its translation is CASSLARLGDG. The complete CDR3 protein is CASSLARLGDGYTF.

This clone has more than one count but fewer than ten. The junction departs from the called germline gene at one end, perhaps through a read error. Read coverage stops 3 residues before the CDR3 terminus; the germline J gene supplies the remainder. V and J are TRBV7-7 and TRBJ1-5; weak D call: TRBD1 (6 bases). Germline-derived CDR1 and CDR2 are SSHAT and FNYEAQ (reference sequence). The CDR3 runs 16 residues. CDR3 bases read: TGTGCTAGCAGCTGCCCCCGTGGGGGCAGGGATCAGCCC. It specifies CASSCPRGGRDQP. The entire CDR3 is CASSCPRGGRDQPQHF. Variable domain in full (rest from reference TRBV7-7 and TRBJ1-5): GAGVSQSPRYKVTKRGQDVTLRCDPISSHATLYWYQQALGQGPEFLTYFNYEAQPDKSGLPSDRFSAERPEGSISTLTIQRTEQRDSAMYRCASSCPRGGRDQPQHFGDGTRLSIL.

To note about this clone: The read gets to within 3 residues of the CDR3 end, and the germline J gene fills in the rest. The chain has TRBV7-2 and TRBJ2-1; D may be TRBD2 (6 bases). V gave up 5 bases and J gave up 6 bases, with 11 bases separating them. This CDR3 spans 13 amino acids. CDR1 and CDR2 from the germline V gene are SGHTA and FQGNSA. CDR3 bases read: TGTGCCAGCAGCCGCGCCGGGGGCAATGAG. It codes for CASSRAGGNE. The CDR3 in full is CASSRAGGNEQFF.

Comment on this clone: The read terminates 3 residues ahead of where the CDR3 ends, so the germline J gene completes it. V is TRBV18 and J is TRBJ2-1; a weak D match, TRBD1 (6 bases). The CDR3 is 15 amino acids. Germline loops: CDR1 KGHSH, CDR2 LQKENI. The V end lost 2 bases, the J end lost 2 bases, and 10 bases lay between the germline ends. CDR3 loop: CASSPTGPTYNEQFF. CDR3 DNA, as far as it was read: TGTGCCAGCTCACCAACAGGGCCCACCTACAATGAG.

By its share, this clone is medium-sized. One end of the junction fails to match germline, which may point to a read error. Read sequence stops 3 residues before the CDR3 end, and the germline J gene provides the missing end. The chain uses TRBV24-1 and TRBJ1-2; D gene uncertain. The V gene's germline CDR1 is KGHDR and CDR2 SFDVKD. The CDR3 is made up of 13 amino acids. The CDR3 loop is CATSGSAYYGYTF. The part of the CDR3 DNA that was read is TGTGCCACCAGTGGCTCAGCATACTACGGC.

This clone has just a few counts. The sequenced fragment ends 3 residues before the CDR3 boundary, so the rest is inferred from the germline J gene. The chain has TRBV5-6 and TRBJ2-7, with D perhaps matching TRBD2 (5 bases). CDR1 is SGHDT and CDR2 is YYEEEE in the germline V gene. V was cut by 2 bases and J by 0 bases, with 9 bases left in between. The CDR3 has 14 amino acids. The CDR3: CASSLIAGSYEQYF. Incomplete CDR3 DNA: TGTGCCAGCAGCTTAATCGCGGGCTCCTACGAG.

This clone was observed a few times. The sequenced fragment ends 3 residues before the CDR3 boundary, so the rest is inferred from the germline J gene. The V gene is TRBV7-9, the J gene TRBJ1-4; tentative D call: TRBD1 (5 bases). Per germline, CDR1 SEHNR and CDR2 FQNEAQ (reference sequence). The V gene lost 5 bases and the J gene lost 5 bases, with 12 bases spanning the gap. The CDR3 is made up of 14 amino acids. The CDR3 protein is CASSGGAGNEKLFF. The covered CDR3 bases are TGTGCCAGCAGCGGAGGGGCCGGGAATGAAAAA.

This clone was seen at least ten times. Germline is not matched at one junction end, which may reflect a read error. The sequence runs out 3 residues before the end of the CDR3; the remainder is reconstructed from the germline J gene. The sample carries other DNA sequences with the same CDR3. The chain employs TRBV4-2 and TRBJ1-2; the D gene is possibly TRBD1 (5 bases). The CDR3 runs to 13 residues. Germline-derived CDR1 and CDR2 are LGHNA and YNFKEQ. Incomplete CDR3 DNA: TGCGCCAGCAGCCAAGACAGAAACTATGGC. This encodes CASSQDRNYG. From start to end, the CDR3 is CASSQDRNYGYTF.

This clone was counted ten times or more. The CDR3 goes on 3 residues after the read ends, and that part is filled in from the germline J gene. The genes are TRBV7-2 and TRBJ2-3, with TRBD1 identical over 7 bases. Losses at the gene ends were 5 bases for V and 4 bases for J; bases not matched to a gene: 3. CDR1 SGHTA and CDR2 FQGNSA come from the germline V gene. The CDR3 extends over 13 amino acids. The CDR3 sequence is CASSGQAADTQYF. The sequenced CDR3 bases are TGTGCCAGCAGCGGACAGGCCGCAGATACG. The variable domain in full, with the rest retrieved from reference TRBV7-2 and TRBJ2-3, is GAGVSQSPSNKVTEKGKDVELRCDPISGHTALYWYRQSLGQGLEFLIYFQGNSAPDKSGLPSDRFSAERTGGSVSTLTIQRTQQEDSAVYLCASSGQAADTQYFGPGTRLTVL.

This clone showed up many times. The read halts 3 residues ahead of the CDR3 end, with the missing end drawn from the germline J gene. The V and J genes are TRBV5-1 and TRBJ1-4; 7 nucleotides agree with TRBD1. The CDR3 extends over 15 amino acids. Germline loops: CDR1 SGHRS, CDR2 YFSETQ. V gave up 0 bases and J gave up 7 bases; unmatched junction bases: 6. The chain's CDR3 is CASSLARTGGEKLFF. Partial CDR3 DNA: TGCGCCAGCAGCTTGGCGAGGACAGGCGGTGAAAAA.

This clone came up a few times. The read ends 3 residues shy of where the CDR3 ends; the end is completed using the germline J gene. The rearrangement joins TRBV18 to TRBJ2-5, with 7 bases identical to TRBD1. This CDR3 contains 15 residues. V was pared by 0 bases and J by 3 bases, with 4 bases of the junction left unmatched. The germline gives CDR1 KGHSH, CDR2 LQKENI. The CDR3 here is CASSPPAGGKETQYF. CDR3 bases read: TGTGCCAGCTCACCACCCGCAGGGGGTAAAGAGACC.

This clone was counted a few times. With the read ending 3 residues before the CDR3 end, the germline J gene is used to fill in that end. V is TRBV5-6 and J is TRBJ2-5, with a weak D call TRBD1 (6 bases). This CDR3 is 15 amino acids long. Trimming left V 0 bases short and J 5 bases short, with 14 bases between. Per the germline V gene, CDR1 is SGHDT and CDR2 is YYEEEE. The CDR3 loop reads CASSLATGDRETQYF. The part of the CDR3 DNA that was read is TGTGCCAGCAGCTTGGCGACAGGAGATAGGGAGACC.

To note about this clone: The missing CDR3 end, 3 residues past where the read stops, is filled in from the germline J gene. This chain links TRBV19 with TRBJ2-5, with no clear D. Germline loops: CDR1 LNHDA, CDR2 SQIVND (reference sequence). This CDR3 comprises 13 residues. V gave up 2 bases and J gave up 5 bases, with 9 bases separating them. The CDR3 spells CASSISARETQYF. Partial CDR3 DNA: TGTGCCAGTAGTATAAGCGCCCGGGAGACC.